A selection of T cell receptor beta chains follows, all from one sample in a study of PD-1 blockade in classical Hodgkin lymphoma. Method: immunoSEQ multiplex PCR; TCRdb's copy keeps in-frame clones and lacks some. Of tens of thousands of clones in the sample, approximately 87% were seen once. The sequencing here drew on peripheral blood mononuclear cells (PBMCs), taken before the second cycle of nivolumab. All receptors come from a human donor with classical Hodgkin lymphoma. CDR3s include the opening cysteine and the closing phenylalanine or tryptophan. The size entry is marked missing in some rows and otherwise reads once, few, many or a size class.

CDR3 protein	clone size	J gene	V gene
CASSLGVPNQPQHF	once	TRBJ1-5	TRBV2
CASSLWGASNQPQHF	-	TRBJ1-5	TRBV28
CASSRGPAGTEAFF	-	TRBJ1-1	TRBV5-1
CASSPRGDTEAFF	-	TRBJ1-1	TRBV7-6
CAYSGGRSNQPQHF	-	TRBJ1-5	TRBV30
CASSLPRDNSGNTIYF	hyperexpanded	TRBJ1-3	TRBV7-9
CASRELAGGLEQFF	few	TRBJ2-1	TRBV19
CASSLIEAEDTEAFF	-	TRBJ1-1	TRBV5-1
CASSSEVLPNTEAFF	once	TRBJ1-1	TRBV6-1
CASSLTSGRWDTQYF	-	TRBJ2-3	TRBV7-2
CAISESLYGYTF	-	TRBJ1-2	TRBV10-3
CATNWGEQFF	-	TRBJ2-1	TRBV6-1
CASSLVGVGSTDTQYF	-	TRBJ2-3	TRBV7-2
CASSQVGRDIEQYF	-	TRBJ2-7	TRBV4-2
CASSSQTGEPYGYTF	few	TRBJ1-2	TRBV6-6
CAYRKGEQYF	-	TRBJ2-7	TRBV30
CASSPPQGANYGYTF	-	TRBJ1-2	TRBV18
CASRSTSSDTQYF	-	TRBJ2-3	TRBV7-2
CASSLSSGVAGNTIYF	-	TRBJ1-3	TRBV18
CASSQDRGARGYTF	-	TRBJ1-2	TRBV4-3
CASSLTQATDTQYF	-	TRBJ2-3	TRBV5-1
CASSSGLWYGYTF	-	TRBJ1-2	TRBV7-9
CASRLPGHQPQHF	-	TRBJ1-5	TRBV28
CASSLLQGADTQYF	once	TRBJ2-3	TRBV13
CASSLGLGEETQYF	-	TRBJ2-5	TRBV5-1
CASREGPSYEQYF	-	TRBJ2-7	TRBV7-8
CASSTDGNYGYTF	medium-sized	TRBJ1-2	TRBV5-4
CASSLTGTDEQYF	-	TRBJ2-7	TRBV5-6